This T cell receptor beta chain was recovered during a study of control samples from healthy donors and cancer patients. This table comes from immunoSEQ multiplex PCR, and its TCRdb copy is limited to in-frame clones, with some not included. The sample contains some 130,000 clones, about 90% of which appear only once. Trimming pared 8 bases from V and 6 bases from J, leaving 16 bases between. This CDR3 spans 12 amino acids. The germline V gene encodes CDR1 GTSNPN and CDR2 SVGIG (reference sequence). The rearrangement joins TRBV30 to TRBJ1-1, with D possibly being TRBD1 (5 bases). Sequencing was performed on blood. The TCR was taken from a woman in her 50s in good health. CDR3 DNA sequence: TGTGCCGGCGGGCAGGGAAATTCTGAAGCTTTCTTT. Translation gives CAGGQGNSEAFF.